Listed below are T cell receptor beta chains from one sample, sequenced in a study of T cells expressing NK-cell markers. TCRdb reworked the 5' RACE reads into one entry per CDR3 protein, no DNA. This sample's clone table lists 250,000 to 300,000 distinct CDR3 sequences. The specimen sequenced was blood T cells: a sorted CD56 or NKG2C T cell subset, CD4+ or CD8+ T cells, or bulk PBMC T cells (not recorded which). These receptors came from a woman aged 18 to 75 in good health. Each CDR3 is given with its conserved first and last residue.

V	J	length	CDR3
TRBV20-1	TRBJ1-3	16	CSAEANPGPGQRTIYF
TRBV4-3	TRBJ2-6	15	CASSQLQPGANVLTF
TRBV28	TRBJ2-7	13	CASSWTSSYEQYF
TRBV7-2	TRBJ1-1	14	CASSPRGVNTEAFF
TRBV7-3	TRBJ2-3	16	CASSLFGHEGADTQYF
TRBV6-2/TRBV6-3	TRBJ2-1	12	CASNERLTEQFF
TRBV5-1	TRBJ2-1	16	CASSAQTGDSTNEQFF
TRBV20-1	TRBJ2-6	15	CSARDLQAGANVLTF
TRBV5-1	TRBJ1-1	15	CASSFWAAGLTEAFF
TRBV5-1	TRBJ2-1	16	CASKSFAYSGVNEQFF
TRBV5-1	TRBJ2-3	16	CASSLEGSFSTDTQYF
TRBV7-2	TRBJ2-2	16	CASSPDVGPFTGELFF
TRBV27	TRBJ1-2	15	CASSLYGTGGNGYTF
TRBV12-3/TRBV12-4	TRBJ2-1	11	CASSLFFEQFF
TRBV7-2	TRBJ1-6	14	CASSVRGRLSPLHF
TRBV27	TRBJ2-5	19	CASSPYLNLAGVGRRDQYF